This T cell receptor (beta chain) was recorded in a study of blood T cell repertoires in COVID-19. At the level of the study: Sample material is recorded as cDNA or gDNA derived from T cells, B-cell-depleted T cells, or PBMCs.

Some clones are missing from TCRdb's copy, which holds only in-frame ones; the method was immunoSEQ multiplex PCR. The sample includes approximately 310,000 clones, around 86% of them seen just once. Deletions cut 2 bases from V and 4 bases from J, with 9 bases between. CDR3 length: 13 amino acids. Germline values: CDR1 GTSNPN, CDR2 SVGIG (reference sequence). The sample consisted of PBMCs or T cells enriched from blood (not recorded which). This chain uses TRBV30 with TRBJ1-5; D unclear. This clonotype originated in a man aged 55-75 years who had recovered from COVID-19. The CDR3 nucleotides read TGTGCCTGGAGTAGAACAGAAAATCAGCCCCAGCATTTT. Protein sequence: CAWSRTENQPQHF.